The 22 T cell receptor beta chains in this list originate from one sample, sequenced in a study of cytomegalovirus exposure and HLA in healthy donors. Using immunoSEQ multiplex PCR, the repertoire was profiled, and TCRdb retains in-frame clones only, with some absent. The sample lists about 110,000 clones, approximately 86% seen once, with roughly 4.2% in the top ten. The sequenced sample was PBMCs. Receptors were obtained from a woman under 30 in good health and CMV-seropositive.

V is TRBV28 and J is TRBJ1-2; D gene uncertain. The germline V and J ends were trimmed by 10 bases and 8 bases, with 20 bases remaining between them. The CDR3 contains 13 residues. Per germline, CDR1 MDHEN and CDR2 SYDVKM. The DNA of the CDR3 is TGTGCCACCTCACTACCGGGAAGAGAGGGCTACACCTTC. This gives the protein CATSLPGREGYTF.

The chain combines TRBV9 with TRBJ2-7; D perhaps matches TRBD1 (5 bases). Trimming pared 3 bases from V and 5 bases from J, leaving 12 bases between. CDR3 length: 13 amino acids. The germline V gene has CDR1 SGDLS and CDR2 YYNGEE. For the CDR3, the DNA is TGTGCCAGCAGCGAAAATCAGGGCCACGAGCAGTACTTC. Translation: CASSENQGHEQYF.

The chain is built from TRBV20-1 and TRBJ2-1, with D tentatively TRBD2 (6 bases). Germline lookup yields CDR1 DFQATT and CDR2 SNEGSKA (reference sequence). The CDR3 has 11 amino acids. Trimming left V 5 bases short and J 8 bases short, with 10 bases between. CDR3 protein: CSAEGRYEQFF. Written as DNA, the CDR3 is TGCAGTGCTGAAGGGAGGTATGAGCAGTTCTTC.

This clone was seen only once. Here the CDR3 reads CASSQVAAGASTDTQYF. The CDR3 nucleotides are TGCGCCAGCAGCCAAGTGGCAGCAGGGGCTAGCACAGATACGCAGTATTTT. The chain is built from TRBV4-1 and TRBJ2-3; D might be TRBD1 (6 bases). V was shortened by 1 base and J by 0 bases, with 14 bases between the two germline ends. From germline, CDR1 is MGHRA and CDR2 YSYEKL. This CDR3 has 17 residues.

The chain links TRBV7-8 to TRBJ1-5, with TRBD1 matching 10 bases. Germline CDR1 reads SGHVS; CDR2 reads FQNEAQ. The trim removed 10 bases at V and 2 bases at J, leaving 11 bases unmatched. This CDR3 has 16 amino acids. CDR3 DNA: TGTGCCACCTCTAAGTCGGGACAGGGGCGCAATCAGCCCCAGCATTTT. This encodes CATSKSGQGRNQPQHF.

A few counts support this clone. This chain connects TRBV6-1 to TRBJ1-6, with D perhaps matching TRBD1 (5 bases). This CDR3 has 15 residues. V shed 1 base and J shed 7 bases, with 11 bases lying between them. Germline CDR1 MNHNS, CDR2 SASEGT. The CDR3 here is CASSEGLAGNSPLHF. The CDR3 DNA reads TGTGCCAGCAGTGAAGGGTTGGCAGGGAATTCACCCCTCCACTTT.

The rearrangement links TRBV19 to TRBJ1-5, with 7 bases that match TRBD1. From germline, CDR1 is LNHDA and CDR2 SQIVND (reference sequence). The CDR3 runs 16 residues. V dropped 5 bases and J dropped 7; count of bases not matched to a gene: 14. CDR3 nucleotides: TGTGCCAGTAGTTGGCCTGGACAGGCCCCTGGGCAGCCCCAGCATTTT. Residues: CASSWPGQAPGQPQHF.

V gene TRBV5-7 combines with J gene TRBJ1-6; TRBD1 is a possible D gene (6 bases). TRBV5-7 is treated as an ORF (open reading frame) with a function not yet certain. The CDR3 sequence is 17 residues long. V was clipped by 6 bases and J by 10 bases, with 26 bases between them. This CDR3 is CASILGGGHLTGSPLHF. The CDR3 bases are TGTGCCAGCATCCTAGGGGGGGGGCACCTAACAGGATCACCCCTCCACTTT.

Here the CDR3 reads CASSAPGLAGFSYNEQFF. CDR3 nucleotides: TGTGCCAGCAGCGCCCCAGGGCTAGCGGGATTCTCCTACAATGAGCAGTTCTTC. The chain carries TRBV9 and TRBJ2-1, with TRBD2 matching over 9 bases. V shed 3 bases, J shed 0 bases, and the junction held 10 bases outside the gene matches. The length of the CDR3 is 18 residues. CDR1 and CDR2 (germline): SGDLS, YYNGEE. Full variable domain (remainder filled in from reference TRBV9 and TRBJ2-1): DSGVTQTPKHLITATGQRVTLRCSPRSGDLSVYWYQQSLDQGLQFLIQYYNGEERAKGNILERFSAQQFPDLHSELNLSSLELGDSALYFCASSAPGLAGFSYNEQFFGPGTRLTVL.

In its sample, this clone was seen once. The chain carries TRBV27 and TRBJ2-3; 8 bases align to TRBD2. The CDR3 is 14 amino acids. V was pared by 6 bases and J by 2 bases, with 4 bases of the junction left unmatched. Germline loops: CDR1 MNHEY, CDR2 SMNVEV (reference sequence). The chain's CDR3 is CASRTSDLTDTQYF. As DNA, the CDR3 is TGTGCCAGCAGGACTAGCGACCTCACAGATACGCAGTATTTT.

This chain connects TRBV5-1 to TRBJ2-3; 14 bases are a match to TRBD2. The CDR3 extends over 16 amino acids. Trimming cost V 4 bases and J 5 bases; bases outside gene matches: 6. The germline V gene encodes CDR1 SGHRS and CDR2 YFSETQ. The CDR3 coding sequence is TGCGCCAGCAGCCGAGGGACTAGCGGGAGCGGAGATACGCAGTATTTT. Its translation is CASSRGTSGSGDTQYF.

The rearrangement uses TRBV6-6 and TRBJ2-7; possibly TRBD2 for D (7 bases). Germline-derived CDR1 and CDR2 are MNHNY and SVGAGI (reference sequence). Trimming stripped 5 bases from V and 1 base from J, with 15 bases between. This CDR3 is built from 15 residues. This CDR3 reads CASSRGGALSYEQYF. The CDR3 DNA reads as TGTGCCAGCAGTCGCGGGGGCGCGTTATCCTACGAGCAGTACTTC.

The chain joins TRBV2 to TRBJ1-4; possibly TRBD1 for D (6 bases). Germline CDR1 reads SNHLY; CDR2 reads FYNNEI. The CDR3 spans 14 residues. Trimming took off 5 bases at V and 10 bases at J, with 17 bases between the two ends. CDR3 sequence reads: CASSLGAGAGKLFF. CDR3 nucleotides: TGTGCCAGCAGTTTAGGGGCAGGGGCAGGAAAACTGTTTTTT.

The J gene is TRBJ1-1, the V gene TRBV11-3; no definite D call. The V gene lost 2 bases and the J gene lost 8 bases, with 15 bases spanning the gap. Germline V CDR1 and CDR2: SGHNT, YENEEA. This CDR3 region has 14 residues. CDR3 DNA: TGTGCCAGCAGCTTATACCCCGGTCCCTTAGAAGCTTTCTTT. Protein: CASSLYPGPLEAFF.

The chain couples TRBV6-1 to TRBJ1-5, with D possibly matching TRBD1 (5 bases). CDR1 is MNHNS, CDR2 SASEGT, per germline. The CDR3 has 16 amino acids. Trimming cost V 2 bases and J 0 bases, with 11 bases left between them. CDR3 loop: CASSESRGYSNQPQHF. The CDR3, as DNA: TGTGCCAGCAGTGAATCTAGGGGCTATAGCAATCAGCCCCAGCATTTT.

J is TRBJ1-1 and V is TRBV5-6, with D uncertain. Germline V gene sequence: CDR1 SGHDT, CDR2 YYEEEE. This CDR3 contains 15 residues. V was trimmed by 3 bases and J by 1 base, leaving 13 bases between them. The CDR3 DNA is TGTGCCAGCAGCTGGTCTCCGCAGTCGAACACTGAAGCTTTCTTT. Translation gives CASSWSPQSNTEAFF. The full variable domain, its missing parts supplied by reference TRBV5-6 and TRBJ1-1, is DAGVTQSPTHLIKTRGQQVTLRCSPKSGHDTVSWYQQALGQGPQFIFQYYEEEERQRGNFPDRFSGHQFPNYSSELNVNALLLGDSALYLCASSWSPQSNTEAFFGQGTRLTVV.

The rearrangement uses TRBV6-5 and TRBJ2-4; 8 bases map to TRBD1. The CDR3 has 13 amino acids. V dropped 6 bases and J dropped 7; count of bases not matched to a gene: 5. Germline CDR1 is MNHEY and CDR2 is SVGAGI. CDR3 nucleotides: TGTGCCAGCAGCCGGACAGGGCGGAACATTCAGTACTTC. The encoded protein is CASSRTGRNIQYF.

The chain combines TRBV6-5 with TRBJ2-7, with 8 bases identical to TRBD1. Germline V gene sequence: CDR1 MNHEY, CDR2 SVGAGI. The CDR3 length is 15 residues. V trimming: 7 bases; J trimming: 2 bases; junction bases outside the gene matches: 10. DNA of the CDR3: TGTGCCAGCAAACCGTACAGGGGGAGAGCCTACGAGCAGTACTTC. It yields the protein CASKPYRGRAYEQYF.

The V gene is TRBV2, the J gene TRBJ1-4; 10 positions agree with TRBD1. The CDR3 is made up of 14 amino acids. V dropped 6 bases and J dropped 14; count of bases not matched to a gene: 12. Germline CDR1 and CDR2: SNHLY and FYNNEI. CDR3 DNA sequence: TGTGCCAGCAGGGGACAGGGGAAGGCTTTATGGCTGTTTTTT. This gives the protein CASRGQGKALWLFF. Based on the CDR3 plus reference TRBV2 and TRBJ1-4, the full variable domain is EPEVTQTPSHQVTQMGQEVILRCVPISNHLYFYWYRQILGQKVEFLVSFYNNEISEKSEIFDDQFSVERPDGSNFTLKIRSTKLEDSAMYFCASRGQGKALWLFFGSGTQLSVL.

The J gene is TRBJ2-3, the V gene TRBV10-3; 8 positions agree with TRBD1. Losses at the gene ends were 5 bases for V and 1 base for J; bases not matched to a gene: 2. The CDR3 spans 14 residues. Germline values: CDR1 ENHRY, CDR2 SYGVKD. The CDR3 is CAISQGAGTDTQYF. The CDR3 nucleotides read TGTGCCATCAGTCAGGGGGCTGGCACAGATACGCAGTATTTT.

The chain is built from TRBV11-2 and TRBJ2-7, with a tentative D call TRBD2 (7 bases). Germline CDR1 and CDR2: SGHAT and FQNNGV. V was pared by 6 bases and J by 0 bases, with 21 bases between. The CDR3 has 17 amino acids. The CDR3 DNA reads as TGTGCCAGCAGATCAATGGGGGGGCCCACCCCCTCCTACGAGCAGTACTTC. Its protein product is CASRSMGGPTPSYEQYF.

This sequence joins TRBV2 and TRBJ2-1, with TRBD2 as a possible D gene (7 bases). This CDR3 has 19 amino acids. Trimming removed 8 bases at V and 2 bases at J, with 28 bases between. Germline V lookup: CDR1 SNHLY, CDR2 FYNNEI. The CDR3 loop is CASGTPLLAAGHTYNEQFF. The CDR3 nucleotides are TGTGCCAGCGGTACACCCCTCCTAGCGGCGGGACATACCTACAATGAGCAGTTCTTC.